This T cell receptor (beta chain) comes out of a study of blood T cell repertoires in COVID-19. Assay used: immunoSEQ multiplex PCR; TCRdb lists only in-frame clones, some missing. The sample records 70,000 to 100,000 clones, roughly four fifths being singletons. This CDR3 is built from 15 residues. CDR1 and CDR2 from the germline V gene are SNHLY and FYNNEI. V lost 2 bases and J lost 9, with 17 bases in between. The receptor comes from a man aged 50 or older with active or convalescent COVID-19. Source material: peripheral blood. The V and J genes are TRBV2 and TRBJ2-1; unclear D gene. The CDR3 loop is CASSEFPGSEGEQFF. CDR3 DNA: TGTGCCAGCAGTGAATTCCCAGGTTCCGAAGGTGAGCAGTTCTTC.